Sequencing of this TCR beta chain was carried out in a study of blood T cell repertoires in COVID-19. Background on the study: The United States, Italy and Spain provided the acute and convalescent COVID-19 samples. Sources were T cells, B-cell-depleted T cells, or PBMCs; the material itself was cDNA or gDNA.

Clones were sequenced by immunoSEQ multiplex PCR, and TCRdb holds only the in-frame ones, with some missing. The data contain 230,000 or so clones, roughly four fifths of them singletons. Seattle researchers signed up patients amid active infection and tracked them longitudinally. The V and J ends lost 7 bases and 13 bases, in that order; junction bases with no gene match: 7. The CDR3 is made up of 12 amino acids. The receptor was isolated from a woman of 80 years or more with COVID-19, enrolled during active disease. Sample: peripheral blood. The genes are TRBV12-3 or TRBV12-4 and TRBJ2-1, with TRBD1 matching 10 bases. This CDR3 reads CASNPGTGVQFF. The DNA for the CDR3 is TGTGCCAGCAATCCCGGGACAGGGGTACAGTTCTTC.